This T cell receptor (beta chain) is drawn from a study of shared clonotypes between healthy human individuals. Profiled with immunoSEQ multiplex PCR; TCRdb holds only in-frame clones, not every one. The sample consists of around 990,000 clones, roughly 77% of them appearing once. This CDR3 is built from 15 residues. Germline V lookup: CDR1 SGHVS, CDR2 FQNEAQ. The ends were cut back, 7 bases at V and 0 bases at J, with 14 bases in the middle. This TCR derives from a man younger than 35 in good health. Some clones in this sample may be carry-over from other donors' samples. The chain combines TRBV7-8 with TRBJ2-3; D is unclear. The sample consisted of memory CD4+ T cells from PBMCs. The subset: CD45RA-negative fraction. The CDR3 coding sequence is TGTGCCAGCACCTACGGCAGACTGAGCACAGATACGCAGTATTTT. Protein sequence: CASTYGRLSTDTQYF.